Shown below are 16 T cell receptor beta chains from a single sample sequenced in a study of T cells in Graves' hyperthyroidism and ophthalmopathy. Regions amplified from RNA transcripts were the TCR beta CDR3 regions. An initial round of RT-PCR targeting the TCR CDR3 relied on the HTBI primer set. TCRdb reprocessed the multiplex PCR reads with MiXCR, giving one entry per CDR3 protein. The sample has around 370,000 distinct CDR3 sequences; around 18% are singletons. The specimen was blood. The receptors come from a man younger than 30 with Graves' ophthalmopathy.

The CDR3 nucleotides read TGTGCCAGCAGTGATGTTCCCGGTGTTTATGGCTACACCTTC. Its protein product is CASSDVPGVYGYTF. This rearrangement joins TRBV6-1 to TRBJ1-2; D call uncertain. V dropped 3 bases and J dropped 5 bases, with 13 bases sitting between them. The CDR3 sequence is 14 residues long. The germline V gene has CDR1 MNHNS and CDR2 SASEGT.

CDR3 region: CASSLLAQAVAKLFF. Written as DNA, the CDR3 is TGTGCCAGCAGTTTATTAGCCCAGGCGGTGGCAAAACTGTTTTTT. This sequence joins TRBV12-3 or TRBV12-4 and TRBJ1-4, with no clear D. Trimming left V 2 bases short and J 10 bases short, with 17 bases between. The length of the CDR3 is 15 residues.

A few counts support this clonotype. The chain employs TRBV5-6 and TRBJ2-1; 9 bases match TRBD1. The germline CDR1 and CDR2 sequences are SGHDT and YYEEEE. V lost 7 bases to trimming and J lost 9 bases; unmatched junction nucleotides: 14. The CDR3 runs 15 residues. CDR3 protein: CASLPSGQGLPEQFF. DNA of the CDR3: TGTGCCAGCCTACCATCGGGACAGGGTTTGCCTGAGCAGTTCTTC. Full variable domain (remainder filled in from reference TRBV5-6 and TRBJ2-1): DAGVTQSPTHLIKTRGQQVTLRCSPKSGHDTVSWYQQALGQGPQFIFQYYEEEERQRGNFPDRFSGHQFPNYSSELNVNALLLGDSALYLCASLPSGQGLPEQFFGPGTRLTVL.

This clonotype appeared many times. The V call is TRBV3-1, the J call TRBJ2-1; 11 nucleotides line up with TRBD2. The V gene end was trimmed by 1 base and the J gene end by 9 bases; junction bases not matched to a gene: 8. Germline-derived CDR1 and CDR2 are LGHDT and YNNKEL (reference sequence). This CDR3 spans 16 amino acids. The CDR3 bases are TGTGCCAGCAGCCAAGCAGGGACTAGCGGAACGACTGAGCAGTTCTTC. This encodes CASSQAGTSGTTEQFF.

This clonotype appeared many times. V gene TRBV7-9 combines with J gene TRBJ1-5; D is unclear. Between the trimmed V and J ends, which lost 6 bases and 4 bases, there was a span of 13 bases. This CDR3 comprises 14 residues. The germline gives CDR1 SEHNR, CDR2 FQNEAQ (reference sequence). The CDR3 spells CASSSGPGNQPQHF. CDR3 DNA: TGTGCCAGCAGTTCCGGGCCGGGGAATCAGCCCCAGCATTTT.

This chain links TRBV18 with TRBJ2-7; TRBD1 matches at 9 bases. With 3 bases clipped from V and 7 bases from J, the junction kept 7 bases outside the gene matches. Looked up from germline, CDR1 is KGHSH and CDR2 is LQKENI. The CDR3 runs 14 residues. The CDR3 sequence is CASSPGQGLLEQYF. In DNA form, the CDR3 reads TGTGCCAGCTCACCGGGACAGGGTCTATTAGAGCAGTACTTC.

The chain links TRBV12-3 or TRBV12-4 to TRBJ1-6; 9 nucleotides agree with TRBD1. CDR3 length: 14 amino acids. The V segment lost 6 bases and the J segment 10 bases; nucleotides outside the gene matches: 7. The CDR3 loop reads CASSTTGGWSPLHF. As DNA, the CDR3 is TGTGCCAGCAGCACGACAGGGGGGTGGTCACCCCTCCACTTT.

This chain connects TRBV11-1 to TRBJ2-2; possible D gene TRBD2, 6 bases. The CDR3 is made up of 13 amino acids. Germline CDR1 and CDR2: SGHAT and FQDESV (reference sequence). V lost 7 bases and J lost 6, with 12 bases in between. Here the CDR3 DNA reads TGTGCCAGCAAGAGAGGGGAGGCCGGGGAGCTGTTTTTT. Translation gives CASKRGEAGELFF.

The chain combines TRBV4-1 with TRBJ2-7, with 7 positions matching TRBD1. Per the germline V gene, CDR1 is MGHRA and CDR2 is YSYEKL. This CDR3 has 12 residues. V trimming: 5 bases; J trimming: 6 bases; junction bases outside the gene matches: 4. The CDR3 sequence is CASSAHRGEQYF. For the CDR3, the DNA is TGCGCCAGCAGCGCGCACAGGGGCGAGCAGTACTTC.

There are many counts of this clonotype. The chain has TRBV4-2 and TRBJ1-1, with D perhaps TRBD1 (5 bases). The length of the CDR3 is 13 residues. Trimming removed 2 bases from V and 5 bases from J, with 9 bases in between. Germline assignment: CDR1 LGHNA and CDR2 YNFKEQ. The chain's CDR3 is CASSQRGRTEAFF. CDR3 sequence (DNA): TGTGCCAGCAGCCAACGGGGACGTACTGAAGCTTTCTTT.

The chain has TRBV27 and TRBJ1-2; no clear D gene. CDR3 size: 16 residues. The germline V and J ends were trimmed by 6 bases and 4 bases, with 21 bases remaining between them. Germline V CDR1 and CDR2: MNHEY, SMNVEV (reference sequence). The CDR3 bases are TGTGCCAGCAGGTCACGGCCGGATTCTATTCTCTATGGCTACACCTTC. It yields the protein CASRSRPDSILYGYTF.

The chain has TRBV10-1 and TRBJ2-1; 8 bases align to TRBD2. The V gene's germline CDR1 is WNHNN and CDR2 SYGVQD (reference sequence). After removal of 4 bases from V and 7 bases from J, the junction contained 9 bases not matched to a gene. The CDR3 length is 15 residues. The CDR3 is CASSAGTSRLNEQFF. The CDR3 bases are TGCGCCAGCAGTGCCGGGACTAGTCGTTTAAATGAGCAGTTCTTC.

This clonotype showed up just a few times. A junction end diverges from the germline sequence, so it may reflect a read error. This rearrangement joins TRBV19 to TRBJ2-1; 8 positions agree with TRBD1. The CDR3 is 14 amino acids. Germline-derived CDR1 and CDR2 are LNHDA and SQIVND (reference sequence). DNA for the CDR3: TGTGCAAGTACCCCCGGGACAGGCTATAATGAGCAGTTCTTC. The encoded protein is CASTPGTGYNEQFF.

This clonotype appeared once. This sequence joins TRBV3-1 and TRBJ1-1; a weak D match, TRBD1 (6 bases). Trimming cost V 2 bases and J 6 bases, with 13 bases left between them. The CDR3 is made up of 14 amino acids. Germline-derived CDR1 and CDR2 are LGHDT and YNNKEL (reference sequence). CDR3 amino acids: CASSQTGLTAEAFF. CDR3 DNA: TGTGCCAGCAGCCAAACAGGGTTAACTGCTGAAGCTTTCTTT.

This clonotype occurred a few times. This sequence joins TRBV5-1 and TRBJ1-4, with D perhaps matching TRBD1 (6 bases). Germline CDR1 reads SGHRS; CDR2 reads YFSETQ. Trimming cost V 3 bases and J 8 bases, with 14 bases left between them. The CDR3 has 14 amino acids. This CDR3 is CASSSPGQPEKLFF. In DNA form, the CDR3 reads TGCGCCAGCAGCTCGCCTGGACAGCCCGAAAAACTGTTTTTT. Full variable domain (missing parts from reference TRBV5-1 and TRBJ1-4): KAGVTQTPRYLIKTRGQQVTLSCSPISGHRSVSWYQQTPGQGLQFLFEYFSETQRNKGNFPGRFSGRQFSNSRSEMNVSTLELGDSALYLCASSSPGQPEKLFFGSGTQLSVL.

This clonotype was seen repeatedly, ten times or more. J is TRBJ1-5 and V is TRBV5-8; 7 bases fit TRBD1. The CDR3 is 16 amino acids. Germline V CDR1 and CDR2: SGHTS, YDEGEE. V shed 2 bases, J shed 3 bases, and the junction held 8 bases outside the gene matches. The CDR3 region is CASSLGTGVVNQPQHF. CDR3 DNA: TGTGCCAGCAGCTTAGGCACAGGGGTAGTCAATCAGCCCCAGCATTTT.